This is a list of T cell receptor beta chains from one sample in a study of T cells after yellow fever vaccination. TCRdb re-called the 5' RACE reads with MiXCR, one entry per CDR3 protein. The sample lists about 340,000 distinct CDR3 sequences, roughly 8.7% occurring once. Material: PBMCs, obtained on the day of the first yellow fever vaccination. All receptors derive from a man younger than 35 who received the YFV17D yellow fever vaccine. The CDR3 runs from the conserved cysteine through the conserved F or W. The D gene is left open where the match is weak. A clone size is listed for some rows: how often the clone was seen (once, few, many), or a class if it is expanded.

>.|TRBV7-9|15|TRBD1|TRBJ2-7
CASSPSDRGSYEQYF
TGTGCCAGCAGCCCCTCGGACAGGGGAAGCTACGAGCAGTACTTC
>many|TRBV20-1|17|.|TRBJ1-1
CSADRRGPPGPNTEAFF
TGCAGTGCCGACCGACGGGGGCCCCCAGGGCCGAACACTGAAGCTTTCTTT
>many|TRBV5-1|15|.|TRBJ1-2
CASSLASGYSYGYTF
TGCGCCAGCAGCTTGGCCTCAGGGTACAGCTATGGCTACACCTTC
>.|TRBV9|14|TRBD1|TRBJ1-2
CASSVGPQGEGYTF
TGTGCCAGCAGCGTAGGCCCACAGGGGGAGGGCTACACCTTC
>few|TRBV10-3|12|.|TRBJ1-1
CAVQGSDTEAFF
TGTGCCGTTCAGGGTTCGGACACTGAAGCTTTCTTT
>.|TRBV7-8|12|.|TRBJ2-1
CASSFPRNEQFF
TGTGCCAGCAGCTTTCCCCGGAATGAGCAGTTCTTC
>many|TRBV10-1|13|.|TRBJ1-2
CASSENGNYGYTF
TGCGCCAGCAGTGAGAACGGGAACTATGGCTACACCTTC
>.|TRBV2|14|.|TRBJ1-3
CASKGRAAGNTIYF
TGTGCCAGCAAGGGCAGGGCGGCTGGAAACACCATATATTTT
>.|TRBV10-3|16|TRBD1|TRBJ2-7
CAISYNTGAPTGEQYF
TGTGCCATCAGTTACAATACAGGGGCTCCTACGGGGGAGCAGTACTTC
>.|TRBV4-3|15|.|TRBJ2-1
CASSQDEGLHNEQFF
TGCGCCAGCAGCCAAGATGAAGGGCTCCACAATGAGCAGTTCTTC
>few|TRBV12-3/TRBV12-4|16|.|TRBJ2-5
CASSDGVGQTAETQYF
TGTGCCAGCAGTGATGGGGTAGGGCAGACTGCGGAGACCCAGTACTTC
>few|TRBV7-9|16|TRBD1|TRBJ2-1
CASSAIPGQGINEQFF
TGTGCCAGCAGCGCTATACCGGGACAGGGAATCAATGAGCAGTTCTTC